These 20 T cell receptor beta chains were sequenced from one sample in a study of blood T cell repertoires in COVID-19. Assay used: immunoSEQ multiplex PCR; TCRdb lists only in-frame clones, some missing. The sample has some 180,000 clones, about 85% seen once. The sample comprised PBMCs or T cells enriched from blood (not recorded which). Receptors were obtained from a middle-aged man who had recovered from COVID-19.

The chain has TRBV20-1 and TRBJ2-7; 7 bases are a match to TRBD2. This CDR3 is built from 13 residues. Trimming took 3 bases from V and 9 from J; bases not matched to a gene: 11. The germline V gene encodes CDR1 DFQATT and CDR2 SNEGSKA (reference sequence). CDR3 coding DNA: TGCAGTGCTAGTCCTAATGCGGGAGAATTGCAGTACTTC. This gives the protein CSASPNAGELQYF.

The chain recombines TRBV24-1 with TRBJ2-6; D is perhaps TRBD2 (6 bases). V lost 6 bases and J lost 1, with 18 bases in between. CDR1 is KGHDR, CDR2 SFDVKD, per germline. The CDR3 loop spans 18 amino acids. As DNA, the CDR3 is TGTGCCACCAGTCCCCCACCGGGACTTCAATCTGGGGCCAACGTCCTGACTTTC. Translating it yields CATSPPPGLQSGANVLTF.

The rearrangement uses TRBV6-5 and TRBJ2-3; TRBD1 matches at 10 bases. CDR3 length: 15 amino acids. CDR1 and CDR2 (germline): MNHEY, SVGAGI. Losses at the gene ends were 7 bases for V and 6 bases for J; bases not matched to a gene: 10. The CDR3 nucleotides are TGTGCCAGCATAAGAGGGACAGGGGCGGTGGATACGCAGTATTTT. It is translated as CASIRGTGAVDTQYF.

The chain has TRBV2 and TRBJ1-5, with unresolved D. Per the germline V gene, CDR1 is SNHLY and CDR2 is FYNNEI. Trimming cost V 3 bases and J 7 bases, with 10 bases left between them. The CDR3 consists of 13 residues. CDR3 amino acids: CASSDLGDQPQHF. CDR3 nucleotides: TGTGCCAGCAGTGATTTGGGAGACCAGCCCCAGCATTTT.

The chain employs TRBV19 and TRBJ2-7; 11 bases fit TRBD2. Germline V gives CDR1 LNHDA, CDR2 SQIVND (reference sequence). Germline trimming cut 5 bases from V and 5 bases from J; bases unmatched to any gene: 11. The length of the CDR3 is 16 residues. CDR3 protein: CASSGKTSGKSNEQYF. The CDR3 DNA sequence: TGTGCCAGTAGTGGGAAGACTAGCGGGAAATCAAACGAGCAGTACTTC.

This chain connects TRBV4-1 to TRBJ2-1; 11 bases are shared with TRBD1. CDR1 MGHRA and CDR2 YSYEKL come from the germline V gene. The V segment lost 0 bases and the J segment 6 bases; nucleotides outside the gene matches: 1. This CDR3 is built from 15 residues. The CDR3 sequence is CASSQEGTGGNEQFF. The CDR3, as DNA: TGCGCCAGCAGCCAAGAAGGGACAGGGGGCAATGAGCAGTTCTTC.

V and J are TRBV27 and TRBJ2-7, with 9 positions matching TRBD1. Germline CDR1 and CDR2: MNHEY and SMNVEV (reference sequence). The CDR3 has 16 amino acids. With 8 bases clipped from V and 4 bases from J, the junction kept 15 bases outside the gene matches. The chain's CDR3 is CASAITGGVRGYEQYF. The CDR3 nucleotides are TGTGCCAGCGCCATAACAGGGGGCGTTCGAGGTTACGAGCAGTACTTC.

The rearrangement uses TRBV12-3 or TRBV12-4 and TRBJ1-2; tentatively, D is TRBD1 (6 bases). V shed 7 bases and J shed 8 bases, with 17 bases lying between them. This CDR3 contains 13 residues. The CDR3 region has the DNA TGTGCCAGCACTTACAGGGCGACGGACGGCTACACCTTC. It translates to CASTYRATDGYTF.

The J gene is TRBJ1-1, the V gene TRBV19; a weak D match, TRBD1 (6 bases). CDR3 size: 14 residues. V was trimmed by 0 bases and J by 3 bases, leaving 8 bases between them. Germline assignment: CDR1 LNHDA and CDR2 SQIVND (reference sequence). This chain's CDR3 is CASSIDSGDTEAFF. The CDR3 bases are TGTGCCAGTAGTATAGATTCAGGGGACACTGAAGCTTTCTTT. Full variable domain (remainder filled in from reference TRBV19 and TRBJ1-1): DGGITQSPKYLFRKEGQNVTLSCEQNLNHDAMYWYRQDPGQGLRLIYYSQIVNDFQKGDIAEGYSVSREKKESFPLTVTSAQKNPTAFYLCASSIDSGDTEAFFGQGTRLTVV.

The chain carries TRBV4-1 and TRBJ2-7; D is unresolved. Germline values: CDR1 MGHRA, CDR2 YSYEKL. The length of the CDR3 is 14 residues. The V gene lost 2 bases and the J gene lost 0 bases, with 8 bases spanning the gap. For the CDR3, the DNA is TGCGCCAGCAGCCAAACTTTCACCTCCTACGAGCAGTACTTC. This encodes CASSQTFTSYEQYF.

CDR3 sequence: CASSFSGWEPQHF. CDR3 DNA: TGTGCCAGCAGTTTCAGCGGGTGGGAGCCCCAGCATTTT. V is TRBV27 and J is TRBJ1-5; D remains unclear. Germline V lookup: CDR1 MNHEY, CDR2 SMNVEV (reference sequence). The CDR3 runs to 13 residues. V was pared by 3 bases and J by 8 bases, with 11 bases between.

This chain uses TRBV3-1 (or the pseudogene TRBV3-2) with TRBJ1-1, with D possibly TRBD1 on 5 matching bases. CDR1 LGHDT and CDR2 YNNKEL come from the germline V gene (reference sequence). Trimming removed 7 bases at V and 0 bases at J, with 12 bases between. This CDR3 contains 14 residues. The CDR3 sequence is CASTQTVLNTEAFF. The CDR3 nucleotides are TGTGCCAGCACCCAGACAGTGTTGAACACTGAAGCTTTCTTT.

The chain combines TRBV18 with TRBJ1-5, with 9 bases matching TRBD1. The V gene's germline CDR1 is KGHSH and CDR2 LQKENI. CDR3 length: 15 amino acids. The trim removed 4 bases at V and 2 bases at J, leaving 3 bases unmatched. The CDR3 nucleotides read TGTGCCAGCTCACGACAGGGGGGAGGCAATCAGCCCCAGCATTTT. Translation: CASSRQGGGNQPQHF. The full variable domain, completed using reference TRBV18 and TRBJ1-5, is NAGVMQNPRHLVRRRGQEARLRCSPMKGHSHVYWYRQLPEEGLKFMVYLQKENIIDESGMPKERFSAEFPKEGPSILRIQQVVRGDSAAYFCASSRQGGGNQPQHFGDGTRLSIL.

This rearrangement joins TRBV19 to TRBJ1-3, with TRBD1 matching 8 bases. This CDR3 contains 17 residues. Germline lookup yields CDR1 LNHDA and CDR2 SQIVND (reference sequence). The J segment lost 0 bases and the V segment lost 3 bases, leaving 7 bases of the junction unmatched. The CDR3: CASSIGQGGFSGNTIYF. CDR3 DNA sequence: TGTGCCAGTAGTATCGGACAGGGTGGATTCTCTGGAAACACCATATATTTT.

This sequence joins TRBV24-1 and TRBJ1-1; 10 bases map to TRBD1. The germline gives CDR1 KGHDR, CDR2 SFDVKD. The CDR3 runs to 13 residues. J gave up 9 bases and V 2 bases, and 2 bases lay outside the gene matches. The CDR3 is CATSDYDRGQAFF. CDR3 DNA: TGTGCCACCAGTGATTATGACAGGGGGCAAGCTTTCTTT.

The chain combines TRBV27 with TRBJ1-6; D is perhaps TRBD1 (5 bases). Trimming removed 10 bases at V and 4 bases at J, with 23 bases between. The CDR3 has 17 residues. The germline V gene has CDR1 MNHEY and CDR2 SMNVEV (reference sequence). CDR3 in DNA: TGTGCCAACTTCTTCGACCCCCCCGACAGTTATAATTCACCCCTCCACTTT. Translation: CANFFDPPDSYNSPLHF.

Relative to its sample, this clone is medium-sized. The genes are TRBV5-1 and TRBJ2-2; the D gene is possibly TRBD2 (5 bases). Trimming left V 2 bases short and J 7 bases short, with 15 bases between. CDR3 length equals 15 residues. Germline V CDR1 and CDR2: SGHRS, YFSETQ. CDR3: CASSLNPGFSGELFF. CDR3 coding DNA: TGCGCCAGCAGCTTAAATCCGGGGTTTAGCGGGGAGCTGTTTTTT.

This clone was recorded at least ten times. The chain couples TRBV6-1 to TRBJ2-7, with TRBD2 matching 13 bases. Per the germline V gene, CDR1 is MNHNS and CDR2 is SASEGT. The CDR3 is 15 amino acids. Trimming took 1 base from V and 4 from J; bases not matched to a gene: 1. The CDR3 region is CASSEGTSGSYEQYF. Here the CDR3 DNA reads TGTGCCAGCAGTGAAGGGACTAGCGGGAGTTACGAGCAGTACTTC.

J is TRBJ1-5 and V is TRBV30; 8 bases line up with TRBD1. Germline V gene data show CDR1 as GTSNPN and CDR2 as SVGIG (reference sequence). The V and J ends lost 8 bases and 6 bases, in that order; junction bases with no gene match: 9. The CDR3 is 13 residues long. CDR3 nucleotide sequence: TGTGCCGGAACCAGGGGGCCGGGTCAGCCCCAGCATTTT. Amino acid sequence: CAGTRGPGQPQHF.

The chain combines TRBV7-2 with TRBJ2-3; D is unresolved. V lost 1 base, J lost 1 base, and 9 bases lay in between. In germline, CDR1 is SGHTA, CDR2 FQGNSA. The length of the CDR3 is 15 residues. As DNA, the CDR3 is TGTGCCAGCAGCTTAGTGGCAGTCCGCACAGATACGCAGTATTTT. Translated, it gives CASSLVAVRTDTQYF.